Listed here are 29 T cell receptor beta chains from one sample, sequenced in a study of blood T cell repertoires in COVID-19 (dated by TCRdb to about 2020). Library generation was performed with the immunoSEQ multiplex PCR assay. Drawn from immuneACCESS, this table holds only the in-frame rearrangements with V and J called that TCRdb kept. Clones are partly lost; checked studies trace under half to an unresolved V gene and leave the rest unexplained. Present in this sample are about 240,000 clones, approximately 87% of which were seen just once. Clones ranked in the top ten supply 6.2% of the sample. Sequencing was done on a sample of peripheral blood. The source of these receptors is a man aged 55 to 70 with acute or convalescent COVID-19.

The chain recombines TRBV30 with TRBJ1-5, with D perhaps TRBD1 (6 bases). The CDR3 runs 18 residues. Germline values: CDR1 GTSNPN, CDR2 SVGIG (reference sequence). The V end lost 3 bases, the J end lost 0 bases, and 21 bases lay between the germline ends. The CDR3 reads CAWSLSWGLGYSNQPQHF. CDR3 nucleotides: TGTGCCTGGAGCCTCAGCTGGGGGCTGGGATATAGCAATCAGCCCCAGCATTTT.

This rearrangement joins TRBV29-1 to TRBJ1-3, with a tentative D call TRBD1 (6 bases). Trimming shortened V by 6 bases and J by 0 bases, and 9 bases separated the two germline ends. CDR1 and CDR2 (germline): SQVTM, ANQGSEA. The CDR3 consists of 13 residues. CDR3: CSVGTISGNTIYF. The CDR3 DNA is TGCAGCGTCGGGACAATCTCTGGAAACACCATATATTTT.

V gene TRBV4-2 combines with J gene TRBJ1-2; 9 bases fit TRBD1. The CDR3 is made up of 16 amino acids. The V gene end was trimmed by 3 bases and the J gene end by 7 bases; junction bases not matched to a gene: 12. The germline V gene encodes CDR1 LGHNA and CDR2 YNFKEQ. The CDR3 spells CASSQGTGTGLGGYTF. CDR3 DNA: TGTGCCAGCAGCCAGGGAACCGGGACAGGGCTGGGTGGCTACACCTTC.

The rearrangement uses TRBV28 and TRBJ1-2; D perhaps matches TRBD1 (6 bases). The CDR3 runs to 16 residues. Trimming took 4 bases from V and 0 from J, leaving 15 bases between them. Germline V gene data show CDR1 as MDHEN and CDR2 as SYDVKM. The CDR3, as DNA: TGTGCCAGCAGTTCTCCGGGACATCAAGCTAACTATGGCTACACCTTC. This sequence encodes CASSSPGHQANYGYTF.

The rearrangement joins TRBV28 to TRBJ2-3; no firm D call. The V end lost 8 bases, the J end lost 1 base, and 10 bases lay between the germline ends. The CDR3 runs 13 residues. CDR1 MDHEN and CDR2 SYDVKM come from the germline V gene. CDR3 bases: TGTGCCAGCCACCTGGCGGGCACAGATACGCAGTATTTT. This translates into CASHLAGTDTQYF.

This clone has more than one count but fewer than ten. The rearrangement links TRBV28 to TRBJ2-7; 9 bases align to TRBD2. V gave up 6 bases and J gave up 6 bases; unmatched junction bases: 12. CDR3 size: 15 residues. Germline V lookup: CDR1 MDHEN, CDR2 SYDVKM. In nucleotides, the CDR3 is TGTGCCAGCAGACCTCTAGCGGGGCCTGCCTCCGAGCAGTACTTC. This codes for CASRPLAGPASEQYF.

The chain links TRBV5-1 to TRBJ1-2, with 7 bases matching TRBD1. Trimming removed 4 bases from V and 2 bases from J; junction bases left unmatched: 8. This CDR3 region has 15 residues. The V gene's germline CDR1 is SGHRS and CDR2 YFSETQ. In nucleotides, the CDR3 is TGCGCCAGCAGCACCACAGGGGAAAGAAACTATGGCTACACCTTC. Its protein is CASSTTGERNYGYTF.

The chain combines TRBV29-1 with TRBJ2-1; 10 positions match TRBD2. V shed 7 bases and J 7 bases; nucleotides not matched to a gene: 10. This CDR3 comprises 14 residues. CDR1 is SQVTM and CDR2 is ANQGSEA in the germline V gene. The CDR3 nucleotides read TGCAGCGCTGCGACTAGCGGGCCTAGTAATGAGCAGTTCTTC. This translates into CSAATSGPSNEQFF.

The V gene is TRBV28, the J gene TRBJ1-1; D call uncertain. V gave up 5 bases and J gave up 1 base, with 14 bases separating them. From germline, CDR1 is MDHEN and CDR2 SYDVKM. The CDR3 is 15 amino acids. CDR3 sequence reads: CASSPYNGRNTEAFF. The CDR3 nucleotides read TGTGCCAGCAGTCCTTATAACGGGAGGAACACTGAAGCTTTCTTT.

This clone has only a few counts. The V and J genes are TRBV2 and TRBJ1-1; D not certain. The germline V and J ends were trimmed by 3 bases and 9 bases, with 14 bases remaining between them. Germline V gene sequence: CDR1 SNHLY, CDR2 FYNNEI. The CDR3 consists of 13 residues. CDR3 coding DNA: TGTGCCAGCAGTGAGCGGGCAGACTTACAAGCTTTCTTT. This codes for CASSERADLQAFF.

J is TRBJ2-1 and V is TRBV12-3 or TRBV12-4; 8 nucleotides line up with TRBD1. With V trimmed by 5 bases and J by 12 bases, 6 bases remained unmatched. The CDR3 extends over 12 amino acids. The CDR3 region is CASSPDRGLQFF. CDR3 coding DNA: TGTGCCAGCAGTCCCGACAGGGGTTTGCAGTTCTTC.

V usage is TRBV7-9 and J usage is TRBJ1-5; 9 bases are shared with TRBD1. Germline CDR1 and CDR2: SEHNR and FQNEAQ (reference sequence). After removal of 5 bases from V and 2 bases from J, the junction contained 10 bases not matched to a gene. This CDR3 spans 17 amino acids. CDR3: CASSGDRDGYGNQPQHF. CDR3 in DNA: TGTGCCAGCAGCGGGGACAGGGATGGGTATGGCAATCAGCCCCAGCATTTT.

This clone was found a few times. V and J are TRBV24-1 and TRBJ2-7, with a weak D call TRBD2 (6 bases). The CDR3 loop spans 14 amino acids. CDR1 is KGHDR, CDR2 SFDVKD, per germline. V dropped 6 bases and J dropped 0 bases, with 11 bases sitting between them. CDR3 coding DNA: TGTGCCACCAGTAGTAGCGGCAACTCCTACGAGCAGTACTTC. Protein: CATSSSGNSYEQYF.

V and J are TRBV6-2 or TRBV6-3 and TRBJ1-5; no firm D call. The length of the CDR3 is 16 residues. V was shortened by 2 bases and J by 1 base, with 12 bases between the two germline ends. Germline V gene data show CDR1 as MNHEY and CDR2 as SVGEGT. The CDR3 coding sequence is TGTGCCAGCAGTTACCCCAGAGGACTAAGCAATCAGCCCCAGCATTTT. Its translation is CASSYPRGLSNQPQHF.

The chain combines TRBV9 with TRBJ1-1; D not certain. The CDR3 has 13 residues. Germline CDR1 reads SGDLS; CDR2 reads YYNGEE. The V gene lost 0 bases and the J gene lost 5 bases, with 8 bases spanning the gap. The CDR3 is CASSVVGETEAFF. CDR3 in DNA: TGTGCCAGCAGCGTAGTAGGAGAGACTGAAGCTTTCTTT.

The chain joins TRBV3-1 (or the pseudogene TRBV3-2) to TRBJ1-2; a possible D gene is TRBD1 (6 bases). V lost 4 bases, J lost 3 bases, and 9 bases lay in between. CDR1 is LGHDT, CDR2 YNNKEL, per germline (reference sequence). This CDR3 is built from 13 residues. The CDR3 DNA reads as TGTGCCAGCAGCCGCCGACAGGACTATGGCTACACCTTC. Translation gives CASSRRQDYGYTF.

The rearrangement links TRBV29-1 to TRBJ2-2; TRBD2 matches at 9 bases. V lost 2 bases and J lost 4; bases outside the gene matches: 5. Germline CDR1 is SQVTM and CDR2 is ANQGSEA. The CDR3 has 15 amino acids. CDR3 amino acids: CSVESLAGRTGELFF. The CDR3 DNA is TGCAGCGTTGAATCGCTAGCGGGGCGCACCGGGGAGCTGTTTTTT.

The CDR3 coding sequence is TGTGCCAGCAGCCGTCTGGTTGGGCCAAGGATGTACGAGCAGTACTTC. It is translated as CASSRLVGPRMYEQYF. The chain combines TRBV11-3 with TRBJ2-7; no firm D call. CDR1 and CDR2 (germline): SGHNT, YENEEA. The length of the CDR3 is 16 residues. Trimming took 5 bases from V and 4 from J, leaving 21 bases between them. The variable domain in full, completed from reference TRBV11-3 and TRBJ2-7, reads EAGVVQSPRYKIIEKKQPVAFWCNPISGHNTLYWYLQNLGQGPELLIRYENEEAVDDSQLPKDRFSAERLKGVDSTLKIQPAELGDSAVYLCASSRLVGPRMYEQYFGPGTRLTVT.

V gene TRBV5-1 combines with J gene TRBJ2-3; 7 nucleotides line up with TRBD2. V shed 9 bases, J shed 6 bases, and the junction held 10 bases outside the gene matches. The CDR3 loop spans 13 amino acids. Germline lookup yields CDR1 SGHRS and CDR2 YFSETQ. The CDR3 bases are TGCGCCACCCGAGCGGGGCCGGGTGATACGCAGTATTTT. Protein: CATRAGPGDTQYF.

This chain links TRBV20-1 with TRBJ2-7; tentatively, D is TRBD1 (6 bases). Germline values: CDR1 DFQATT, CDR2 SNEGSKA (reference sequence). The CDR3 totals 15 residues. V lost 3 bases, J lost 3 bases, and 18 bases lay in between. CDR3: CSASRATGSGYEQYF. In DNA form, the CDR3 reads TGCAGTGCTAGTCGGGCAACAGGGTCGGGCTACGAGCAGTACTTC.

The rearrangement uses TRBV9 and TRBJ1-1; D is perhaps TRBD1 (6 bases). CDR1 is SGDLS, CDR2 YYNGEE, per germline. The CDR3 has 14 residues. V lost 0 bases, J lost 7 bases, and 13 bases lay in between. In DNA form, the CDR3 reads TGTGCCAGCAGCGTAGCGGTGGCAGGGGATGAAGCTTTCTTT. Protein sequence: CASSVAVAGDEAFF.

V and J are TRBV6-5 and TRBJ1-2; D might be TRBD1 (5 bases). Trimming pared 2 bases from V and 2 bases from J, leaving 9 bases between. Germline lookup yields CDR1 MNHEY and CDR2 SVGAGI. The CDR3 is 14 amino acids. CDR3 region: CASSYQGRNYGYTF. The CDR3, as DNA: TGTGCCAGCAGTTACCAGGGCAGGAACTATGGCTACACCTTC.

The chain has TRBV20-1 and TRBJ1-2; possible D gene TRBD1, 5 bases. Germline CDR1 and CDR2: DFQATT and SNEGSKA (reference sequence). The CDR3 has 10 amino acids. The CDR3 DNA sequence: TGCAGCAAAGACAGCTATGGCTACACCTTC. It codes for CSKDSYGYTF.

The V call is TRBV6-6, the J call TRBJ2-7; no firm D call. This CDR3 is 15 amino acids long. Germline-derived CDR1 and CDR2 are MNHNY and SVGAGI (reference sequence). V was clipped by 0 bases and J by 1 base, with 10 bases between them. The CDR3 DNA is TGTGCCAGCAGTTACTCGGTTGAGATATCCTACGAGCAGTACTTC. This codes for CASSYSVEISYEQYF.

The rearrangement joins TRBV30 to TRBJ1-6, with D perhaps TRBD1 (6 bases). The length of the CDR3 is 19 residues. CDR1 and CDR2 from the germline V gene are GTSNPN and SVGIG (reference sequence). V was pared by 0 bases and J by 10 bases, with 28 bases between. The DNA of the CDR3 is TGTGCCTGGAGTGTAAACCTTGAGTCGGGGGGCCGGACCTCCTCACCCCTCCACTTT. Its translation is CAWSVNLESGGRTSSPLHF.

V gene TRBV4-2 combines with J gene TRBJ1-4; possible D gene TRBD1, 6 bases. Trimming stripped 0 bases from V and 2 bases from J, with 16 bases between. Germline V CDR1 and CDR2: LGHNA, YNFKEQ. The CDR3 has 18 amino acids. CDR3 bases: TGTGCCAGCAGCCAAGAGGGGGCCAGGACGGAGACTAATGAAAAACTGTTTTTT. It is translated as CASSQEGARTETNEKLFF.

The chain carries TRBV11-2 and TRBJ1-1; no definite D call. The CDR3 has 12 residues. V was clipped by 4 bases and J by 6 bases, with 9 bases between them. CDR1 is SGHAT and CDR2 is FQNNGV in the germline V gene. CDR3 nucleotide sequence: TGTGCCAGCAGCTCAGTAATGGCTGAAGCTTTCTTT. This codes for CASSSVMAEAFF.

This chain joins TRBV2 and TRBJ1-5; the match to TRBD1 covers 9 bases. The CDR3 is made up of 15 amino acids. CDR1 is SNHLY, CDR2 FYNNEI, per germline. V was clipped by 10 bases and J by 2 bases; unmatched bases: 9. The CDR3 loop is CATKLTGGGNQPQHF. Written as DNA, the CDR3 is TGTGCCACAAAGTTGACAGGGGGAGGCAATCAGCCCCAGCATTTT. Based on the CDR3 plus reference TRBV2 and TRBJ1-5, the full variable domain is EPEVTQTPSHQVTQMGQEVILRCVPISNHLYFYWYRQILGQKVEFLVSFYNNEISEKSEIFDDQFSVERPDGSNFTLKIRSTKLEDSAMYFCATKLTGGGNQPQHFGDGTRLSIL.

The chain links TRBV6-2 or TRBV6-3 to TRBJ2-2, with TRBD2 matching 7 bases. The CDR3 length is 15 residues. The V and J ends lost 5 bases and 4 bases, in that order; junction bases with no gene match: 7. CDR1 and CDR2 from the germline V gene are MNHEY and SVGEGT. CDR3 nucleotides: TGTGCCAGCAGTGGGGGGGAGGCAGGCACCGGGGAGCTGTTTTTT. Translating it yields CASSGGEAGTGELFF.